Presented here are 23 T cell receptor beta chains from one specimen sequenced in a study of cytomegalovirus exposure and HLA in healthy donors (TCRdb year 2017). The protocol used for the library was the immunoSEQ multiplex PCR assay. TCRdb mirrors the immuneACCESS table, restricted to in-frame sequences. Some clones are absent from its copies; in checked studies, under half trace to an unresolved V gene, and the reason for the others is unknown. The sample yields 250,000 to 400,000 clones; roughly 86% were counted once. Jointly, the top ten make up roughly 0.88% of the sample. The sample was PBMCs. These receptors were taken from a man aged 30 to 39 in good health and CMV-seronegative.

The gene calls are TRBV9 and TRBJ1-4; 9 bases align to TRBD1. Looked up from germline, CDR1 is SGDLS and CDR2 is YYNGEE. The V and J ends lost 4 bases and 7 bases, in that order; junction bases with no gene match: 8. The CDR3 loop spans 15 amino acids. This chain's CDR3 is CASSPRTGGLEKLFF. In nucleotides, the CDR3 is TGTGCCAGCAGCCCCCGAACAGGGGGCCTTGAAAAACTGTTTTTT.

The CDR3 sequence is CASSLDRSPNTEAFF. The CDR3 DNA reads TGTGCCAGCAGCCTGGACAGGTCCCCGAATACTGAAGCTTTCTTT. The chain joins TRBV11-2 to TRBJ1-1; 7 bases match TRBD1. V lost 5 bases to trimming and J lost 5 bases; unmatched junction nucleotides: 11. The germline gives CDR1 SGHAT, CDR2 FQNNGV. This CDR3 is 15 amino acids long.

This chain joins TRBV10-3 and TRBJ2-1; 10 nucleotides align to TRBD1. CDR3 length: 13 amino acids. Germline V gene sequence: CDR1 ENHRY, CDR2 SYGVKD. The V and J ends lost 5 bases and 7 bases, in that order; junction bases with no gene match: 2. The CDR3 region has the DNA TGTGCCATCAGTTGGGACAGGGGAAATGAGCAGTTCTTC. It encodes CAISWDRGNEQFF.

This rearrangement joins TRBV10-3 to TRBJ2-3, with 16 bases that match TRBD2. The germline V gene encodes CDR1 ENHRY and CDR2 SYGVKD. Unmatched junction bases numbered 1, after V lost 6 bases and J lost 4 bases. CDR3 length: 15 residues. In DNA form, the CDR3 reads TGTGCCATCAGCGGGACTAGCGGGGGGGCAGATACGCAGTATTTT. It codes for CAISGTSGGADTQYF.

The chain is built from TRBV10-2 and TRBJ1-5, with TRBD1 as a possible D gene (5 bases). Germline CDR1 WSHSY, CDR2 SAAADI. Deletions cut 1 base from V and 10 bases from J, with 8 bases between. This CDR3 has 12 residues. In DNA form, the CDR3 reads TGCGCCAGCAGTGAGTGGGGGGATCCCCAGCATTTT. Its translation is CASSEWGDPQHF.

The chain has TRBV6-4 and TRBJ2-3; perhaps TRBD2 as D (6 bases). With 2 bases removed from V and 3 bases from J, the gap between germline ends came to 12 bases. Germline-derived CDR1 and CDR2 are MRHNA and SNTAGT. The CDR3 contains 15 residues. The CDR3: CASSDPNAGTDTQYF. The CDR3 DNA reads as TGTGCCAGCAGTGACCCGAACGCGGGGACAGATACGCAGTATTTT.

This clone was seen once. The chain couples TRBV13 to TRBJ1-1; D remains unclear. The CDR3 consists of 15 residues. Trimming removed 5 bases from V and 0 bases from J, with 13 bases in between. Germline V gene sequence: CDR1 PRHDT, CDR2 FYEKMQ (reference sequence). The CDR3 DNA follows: TGTGCCAGCAGCCCGATAGCGCCTATGAACACTGAAGCTTTCTTT. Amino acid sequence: CASSPIAPMNTEAFF. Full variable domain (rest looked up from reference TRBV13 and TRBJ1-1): AAGVIQSPRHLIKEKRETATLKCYPIPRHDTVYWYQQGPGQDPQFLISFYEKMQSDKGSIPDRFSAQQFSDYHSELNMSSLELGDSALYFCASSPIAPMNTEAFFGQGTRLTVV.

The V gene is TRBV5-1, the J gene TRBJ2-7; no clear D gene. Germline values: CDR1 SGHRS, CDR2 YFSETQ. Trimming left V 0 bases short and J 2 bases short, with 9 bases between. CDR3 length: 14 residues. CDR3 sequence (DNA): TGCGCCAGCAGCTTGGCTCAGGAAACCTACGAGCAGTACTTC. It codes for CASSLAQETYEQYF. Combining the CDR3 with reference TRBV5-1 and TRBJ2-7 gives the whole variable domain KAGVTQTPRYLIKTRGQQVTLSCSPISGHRSVSWYQQTPGQGLQFLFEYFSETQRNKGNFPGRFSGRQFSNSRSEMNVSTLELGDSALYLCASSLAQETYEQYFGPGTRLTVT.

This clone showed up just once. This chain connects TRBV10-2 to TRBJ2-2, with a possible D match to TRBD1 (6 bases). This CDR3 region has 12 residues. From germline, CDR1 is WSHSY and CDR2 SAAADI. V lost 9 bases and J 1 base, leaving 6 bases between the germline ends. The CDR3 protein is CARGQNTGELFF. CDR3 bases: TGCGCCAGGGGACAGAACACCGGGGAGCTGTTTTTT.

The chain's CDR3 is CASSVVTGVGNYGYTF. The DNA of the CDR3 is TGTGCCAGCAGCGTAGTTACAGGGGTCGGTAATTATGGCTACACCTTC. The chain employs TRBV9 and TRBJ1-2; 7 bases map to TRBD1. Per germline, CDR1 SGDLS and CDR2 YYNGEE. V was clipped by 0 bases and J by 5 bases; unmatched bases: 10. This CDR3 region has 16 residues.

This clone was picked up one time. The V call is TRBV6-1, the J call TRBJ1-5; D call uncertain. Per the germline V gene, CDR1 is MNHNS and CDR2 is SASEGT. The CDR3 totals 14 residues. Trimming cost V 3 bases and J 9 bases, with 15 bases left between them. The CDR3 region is CASSDQGLGRPQHF. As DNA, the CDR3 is TGTGCCAGCAGTGATCAAGGCCTCGGGAGGCCCCAGCATTTT.

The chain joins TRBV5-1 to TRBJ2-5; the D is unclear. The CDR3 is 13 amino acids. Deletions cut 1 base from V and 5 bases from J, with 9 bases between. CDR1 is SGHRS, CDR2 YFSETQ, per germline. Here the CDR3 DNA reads TGCGCCAGCAGCTTGTGGAGTAGGGAGACCCAGTACTTC. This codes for CASSLWSRETQYF.

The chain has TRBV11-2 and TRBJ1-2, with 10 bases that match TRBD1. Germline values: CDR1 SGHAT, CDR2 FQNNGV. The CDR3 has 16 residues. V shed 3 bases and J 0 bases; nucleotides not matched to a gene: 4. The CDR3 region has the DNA TGTGCCAGCAGCTTGACAGGGGGCCGGGCTAACTATGGCTACACCTTC. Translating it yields CASSLTGGRANYGYTF.

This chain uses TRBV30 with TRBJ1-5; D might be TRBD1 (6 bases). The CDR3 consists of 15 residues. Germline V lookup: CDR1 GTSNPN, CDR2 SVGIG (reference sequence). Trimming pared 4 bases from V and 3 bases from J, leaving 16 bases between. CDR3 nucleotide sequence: TGTGCCTGGACGCCCCCAGGGGCTCCCAATCAGCCCCAGCATTTT. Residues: CAWTPPGAPNQPQHF.

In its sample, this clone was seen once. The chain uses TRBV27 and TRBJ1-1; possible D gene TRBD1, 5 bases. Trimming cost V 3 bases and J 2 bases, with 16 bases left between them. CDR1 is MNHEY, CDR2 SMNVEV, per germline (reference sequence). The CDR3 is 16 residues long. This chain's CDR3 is CASSFRPGRINTEAFF. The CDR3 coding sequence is TGTGCCAGCAGTTTCCGGCCAGGGCGAATTAACACTGAAGCTTTCTTT.

CDR3 residues: CASSLTQQGNEKLFF. CDR3 sequence (DNA): TGTGCCAGCAGCCTAACCCAACAGGGAAATGAAAAACTGTTTTTT. The chain combines TRBV7-9 with TRBJ1-4; tentatively, D is TRBD1 (6 bases). Per the germline V gene, CDR1 is SEHNR and CDR2 is FQNEAQ (reference sequence). V lost 5 bases, J lost 5 bases, and 15 bases lay in between. CDR3 length equals 15 residues. The whole variable domain, remainder taken from reference TRBV7-9 and TRBJ1-4, is DTGVSQNPRHKITKRGQNVTFRCDPISEHNRLYWYRQTLGQGPEFLTYFQNEAQLEKSRLLSDRFSAERPKGSFSTLEIQRTEQGDSAMYLCASSLTQQGNEKLFFGSGTQLSVL.

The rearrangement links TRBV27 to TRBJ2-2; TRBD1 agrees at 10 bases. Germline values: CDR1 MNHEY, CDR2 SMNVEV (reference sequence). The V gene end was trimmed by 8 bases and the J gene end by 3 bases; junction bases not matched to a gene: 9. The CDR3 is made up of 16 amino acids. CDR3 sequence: CASRLPGQGYTGELFF. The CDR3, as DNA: TGTGCCAGCCGATTACCGGGACAGGGGTACACCGGGGAGCTGTTTTTT.

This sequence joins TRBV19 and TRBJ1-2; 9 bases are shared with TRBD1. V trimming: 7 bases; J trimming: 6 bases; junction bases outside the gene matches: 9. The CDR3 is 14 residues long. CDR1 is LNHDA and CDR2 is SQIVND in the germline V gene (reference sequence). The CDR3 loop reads CASTLNRGLDGYTF. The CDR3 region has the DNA TGTGCCAGTACCCTCAACAGGGGGCTGGATGGCTACACCTTC.

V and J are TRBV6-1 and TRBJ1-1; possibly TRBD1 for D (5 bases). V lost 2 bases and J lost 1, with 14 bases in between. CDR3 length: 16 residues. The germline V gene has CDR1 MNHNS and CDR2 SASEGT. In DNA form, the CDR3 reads TGTGCCAGCAGTGAATGGGGCCGCCCCGAGAACACTGAAGCTTTCTTT. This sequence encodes CASSEWGRPENTEAFF.

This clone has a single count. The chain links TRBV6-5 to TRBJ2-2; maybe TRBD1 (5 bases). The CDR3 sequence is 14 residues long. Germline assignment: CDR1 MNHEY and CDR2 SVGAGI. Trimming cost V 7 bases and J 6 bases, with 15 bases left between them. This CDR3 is CASKGRGSSGELFF. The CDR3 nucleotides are TGTGCCAGCAAGGGGCGCGGTTCCTCCGGGGAGCTGTTTTTT.

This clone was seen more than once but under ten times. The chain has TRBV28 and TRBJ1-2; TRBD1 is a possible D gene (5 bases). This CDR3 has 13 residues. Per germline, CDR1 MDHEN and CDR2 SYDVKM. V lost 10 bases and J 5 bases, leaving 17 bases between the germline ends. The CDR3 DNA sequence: TGTGCCACCTGGGGCAGGGAGGGGTATGGCTACACCTTC. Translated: CATWGREGYGYTF.

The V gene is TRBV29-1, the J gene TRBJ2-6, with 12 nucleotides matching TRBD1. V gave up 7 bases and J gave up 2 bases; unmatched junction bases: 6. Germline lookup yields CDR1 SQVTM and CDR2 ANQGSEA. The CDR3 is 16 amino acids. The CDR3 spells CSATGTGGAGANVLTF. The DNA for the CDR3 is TGCAGCGCAACCGGGACAGGGGGCGCTGGGGCCAACGTCCTGACTTTC.

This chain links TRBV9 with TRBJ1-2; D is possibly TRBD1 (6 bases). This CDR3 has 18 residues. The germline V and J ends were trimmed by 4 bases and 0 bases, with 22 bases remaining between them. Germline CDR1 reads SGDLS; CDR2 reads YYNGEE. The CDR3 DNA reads TGTGCCAGCAGCACGTCAGGTCTCGGACAGAACCCTAACTATGGCTACACCTTC. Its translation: CASSTSGLGQNPNYGYTF.